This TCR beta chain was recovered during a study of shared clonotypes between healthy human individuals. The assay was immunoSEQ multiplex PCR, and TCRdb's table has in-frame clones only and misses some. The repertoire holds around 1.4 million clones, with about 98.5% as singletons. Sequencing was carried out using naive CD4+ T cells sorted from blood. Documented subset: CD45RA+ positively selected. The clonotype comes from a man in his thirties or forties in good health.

The CDR3 here is CSVEGKYQETQYF. The DNA of the CDR3 is TGCAGCGTTGAAGGCAAGTACCAAGAGACCCAGTACTTC. This chain uses TRBV29-1 with TRBJ2-5; D is undetermined. Germline loops: CDR1 SQVTM, CDR2 ANQGSEA. The V and J ends lost 1 base and 0 bases respectively, with 6 bases between them. The CDR3 loop spans 13 amino acids.